Presented here are 16 T cell receptor beta chains from one specimen sequenced in a study of cytomegalovirus exposure and HLA in healthy donors. In the PCR, 60 Vbeta and 13 Jbeta primers were used. Produced via immunoSEQ multiplex PCR; TCRdb's table is partial and in-frame only. The data show under 120,000 clones, about 74% seen once. Specimen: PBMCs. These receptors were collected from a female donor in good health and CMV-seropositive.

The chain has TRBV25-1 and TRBJ2-5, with D perhaps TRBD2 (5 bases). The germline gives CDR1 MGHDK, CDR2 SYGVNS. Trimming left V 0 bases short and J 3 bases short, with 8 bases between. The CDR3 extends over 14 amino acids. The CDR3 DNA follows: TGTGCCAGCAGTGAATATGTCGGGAAAGAGACCCAGTACTTC. It is translated as CASSEYVGKETQYF.

The chain links TRBV6-5 to TRBJ1-1, with TRBD1 identical over 7 bases. The CDR3 is made up of 13 amino acids. Germline assignment: CDR1 MNHEY and CDR2 SVGAGI. V shed 7 bases and J 6 bases; nucleotides not matched to a gene: 8. DNA for the CDR3: TGTGCCAGCACCGCGACAGGGCGATCTGAAGCTTTCTTT. Encoded protein: CASTATGRSEAFF.

CDR3 bases: TGTGCCATCAGTGACCCCCCGCTAGCGGACAATGAGCAGTTCTTC. Its protein is CAISDPPLADNEQFF. This chain joins TRBV10-3 and TRBJ2-1; 7 nucleotides agree with TRBD2. This CDR3 spans 15 amino acids. The germline gives CDR1 ENHRY, CDR2 SYGVKD. The junction had 7 bases not matched to a gene; V was cut back by 3 bases and J by 5 bases.

The chain combines TRBV19 with TRBJ2-3; D may be TRBD2 (6 bases). V was shortened by 6 bases and J by 2 bases, with 15 bases between the two germline ends. This CDR3 region has 15 residues. In germline, CDR1 is LNHDA, CDR2 SQIVND (reference sequence). CDR3 DNA: TGTGCCAGTAGCCAGAGGGTAGCGGACACAGATACGCAGTATTTT. Amino acid sequence: CASSQRVADTDTQYF.

This clone appeared once. The V and J genes are TRBV5-1 and TRBJ1-3; tentatively, D is TRBD1 (6 bases). The CDR3 is 18 amino acids. Germline-derived CDR1 and CDR2 are SGHRS and YFSETQ. Between the trimmed V and J ends, which lost 4 bases and 4 bases, there was a span of 24 bases. The CDR3 protein is CASSPRAIQGVSGNTIYF. CDR3 in DNA: TGCGCCAGCAGCCCGCGGGCTATACAGGGTGTATCCGGAAACACCATATATTTT.

This sequence joins TRBV7-2 and TRBJ2-1, with 10 positions matching TRBD2. The CDR3 is 15 residues long. CDR1 SGHTA and CDR2 FQGNSA come from the germline V gene. The trim removed 4 bases at V and 3 bases at J, leaving 3 bases unmatched. CDR3: CASSSERGGYNEQFF. The CDR3, as DNA: TGTGCCAGCAGCTCAGAGCGGGGGGGCTACAATGAGCAGTTCTTC.

This clone was recorded a few times. V is TRBV6-6 and J is TRBJ2-1; TRBD2 agrees at 12 bases. V shed 6 bases and J 9 bases; nucleotides not matched to a gene: 12. The CDR3 covers 16 residues. The germline gives CDR1 MNHNY, CDR2 SVGAGI (reference sequence). This CDR3 is CASRDPSGRAWGEQFF. The CDR3, as DNA: TGTGCCAGCAGAGACCCTAGCGGGAGGGCCTGGGGTGAGCAGTTCTTC.

This clone was detected once. The V gene is TRBV9, the J gene TRBJ2-3; 15 positions agree with TRBD2. Germline V CDR1 and CDR2: SGDLS, YYNGEE. The CDR3 consists of 16 residues. The J segment lost 5 bases and the V segment lost 3 bases, leaving 4 bases of the junction unmatched. Written as DNA, the CDR3 is TGTGCCAGCAGCGGGACTAGCGGGGGGGCCCTAGATACGCAGTATTTT. It translates to CASSGTSGGALDTQYF.

The chain links TRBV9 to TRBJ1-2, with 9 bases that match TRBD1. This CDR3 has 15 residues. Germline values: CDR1 SGDLS, CDR2 YYNGEE. The V and J ends lost 3 bases and 4 bases, in that order; junction bases with no gene match: 7. The CDR3 protein is CASSAPGTGTYGYTF. In nucleotides, the CDR3 is TGTGCCAGCAGCGCCCCCGGGACAGGGACCTATGGCTACACCTTC.

This chain joins TRBV4-1 and TRBJ1-4; D call uncertain. Germline V gene data show CDR1 as MGHRA and CDR2 as YSYEKL. Deletions cut 0 bases from V and 10 bases from J, with 9 bases between. There are 13 residues in the CDR3. DNA of the CDR3: TGCGCCAGCAGCCAAGATGAACTTGGAAAACTGTTTTTT. Amino acids: CASSQDELGKLFF.

This clone showed up just once. The chain has TRBV5-1 and TRBJ1-4, with D uncertain. This CDR3 spans 15 amino acids. Per germline, CDR1 SGHRS and CDR2 YFSETQ. The V gene lost 4 bases and the J gene lost 3 bases, with 13 bases spanning the gap. The CDR3 reads CASSGGRGPNEKLFF. The CDR3 nucleotides are TGCGCCAGCAGCGGAGGGCGGGGTCCTAATGAAAAACTGTTTTTT.

The count of this clone is one. The rearrangement uses TRBV7-3 and TRBJ2-5; TRBD2 aligns across 11 bases. CDR3 length: 16 residues. CDR1 is SGHTA and CDR2 is FQGTGA in the germline V gene. Losses at the gene ends were 4 bases for V and 2 bases for J; bases not matched to a gene: 6. The CDR3 loop reads CASSYPGLAEQETQYF. The CDR3 coding sequence is TGTGCCAGCAGCTACCCGGGACTAGCGGAACAAGAGACCCAGTACTTC.

This clone showed up just once. The chain carries TRBV27 and TRBJ2-1; D is perhaps TRBD1 (6 bases). V lost 0 bases, J lost 7 bases, and 10 bases lay in between. Germline V CDR1 and CDR2: MNHEY, SMNVEV (reference sequence). The CDR3 covers 14 residues. CDR3 nucleotides: TGTGCCAGCAGTTTATCGGGCAGGGGTAATGAGCAGTTCTTC. Its protein is CASSLSGRGNEQFF.

The V and J genes are TRBV28 and TRBJ2-7; TRBD1 matches 8 bases. With V trimmed by 2 bases and J by 6 bases, 9 bases remained unmatched. The CDR3 has 15 residues. Germline-derived CDR1 and CDR2 are MDHEN and SYDVKM. The CDR3 DNA reads TGTGCCAGCAGTTTAAGAGGACAGGGACCGGCCGAGCAGTACTTC. Translating it yields CASSLRGQGPAEQYF.

The CDR3: CASRESAGLTGELFF. The CDR3 bases are TGTGCCAGCAGGGAGTCAGCGGGGCTCACCGGGGAGCTGTTTTTT. The genes are TRBV7-2 and TRBJ2-2, with 7 nucleotides matching TRBD2. J gave up 4 bases and V 6 bases, and 8 bases lay outside the gene matches. The germline V gene has CDR1 SGHTA and CDR2 FQGNSA. The CDR3 length is 15 residues.

The chain joins TRBV7-3 to TRBJ2-1; no definite D call. The germline CDR1 and CDR2 sequences are SGHTA and FQGTGA. This CDR3 is 14 amino acids long. Trimming removed 4 bases from V and 2 bases from J, with 9 bases in between. CDR3 in DNA: TGTGCCAGCAGCTCCCAGGAAACCTACAATGAGCAGTTCTTC. This gives the protein CASSSQETYNEQFF.